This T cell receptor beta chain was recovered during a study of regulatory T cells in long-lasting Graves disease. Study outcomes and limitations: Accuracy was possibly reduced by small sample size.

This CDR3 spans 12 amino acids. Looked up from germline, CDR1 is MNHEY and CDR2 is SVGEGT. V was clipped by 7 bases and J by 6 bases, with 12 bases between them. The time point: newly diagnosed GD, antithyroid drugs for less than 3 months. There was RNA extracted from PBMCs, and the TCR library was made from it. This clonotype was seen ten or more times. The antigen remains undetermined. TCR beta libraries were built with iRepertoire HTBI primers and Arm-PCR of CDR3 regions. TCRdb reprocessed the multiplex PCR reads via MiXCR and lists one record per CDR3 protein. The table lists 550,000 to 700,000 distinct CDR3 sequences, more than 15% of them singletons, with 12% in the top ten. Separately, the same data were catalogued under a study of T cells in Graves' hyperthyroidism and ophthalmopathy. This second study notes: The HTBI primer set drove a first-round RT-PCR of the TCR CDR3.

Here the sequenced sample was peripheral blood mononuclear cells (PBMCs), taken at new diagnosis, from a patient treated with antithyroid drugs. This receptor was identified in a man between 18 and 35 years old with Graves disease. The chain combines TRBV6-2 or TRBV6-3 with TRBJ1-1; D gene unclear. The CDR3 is CASIEVKSEAFF. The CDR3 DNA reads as TGTGCCAGCATCGAAGTAAAATCTGAAGCTTTCTTT.